The 28 T cell receptor beta chains listed next were all sequenced from one sample in a study of response to subunit inactivated influenza vaccine. TCRdb passed the RT-PCR reads through MiXCR, listing each CDR3 protein once. The sample includes about 540,000 distinct CDR3 sequences, less than 25% seen only once; the top ten take 2.8%. These data also featured in a second study, about T cells expressing NK-cell markers. From that report: 5'RACE template switching with UMIs generated TCR beta cDNA.

Here the sequenced sample was CD4+ T cells sorted from PBMCs, taken about 11 days after vaccination. These receptors all stem from a man aged 50 to 59 who received an inactivated influenza vaccine.

In its sample, this clonotype was seen a few times. This chain links TRBV6-1 with TRBJ2-7, with D possibly being TRBD2 (6 bases). Germline V CDR1 and CDR2: MNHNS, SASEGT. CDR3 length: 16 residues. Trimming pared 1 base from V and 2 bases from J, leaving 15 bases between. The CDR3 DNA reads TGTGCCAGCAGTGAAGTGGGGACTGGAGGAACCTACGAGCAGTACTTC. Encoded protein: CASSEVGTGGTYEQYF.

This clonotype was counted a few times. The V gene is TRBV3-1, the J gene TRBJ2-3, with D unresolved. V lost 2 bases and J lost 4, with 7 bases in between. The germline V gene has CDR1 LGHDT and CDR2 YNNKEL (reference sequence). The CDR3 is 13 residues long. The CDR3 spells CASSQNRPDTQYF. In nucleotides, the CDR3 is TGTGCCAGCAGCCAAAACCGACCAGATACGCAGTATTTT.

The genes are TRBV7-2 and TRBJ2-1; D may be TRBD2 (6 bases). Germline values: CDR1 SGHTA, CDR2 FQGNSA. The CDR3 runs 15 residues. V lost 4 bases and J 7 bases, leaving 17 bases between the germline ends. In DNA form, the CDR3 reads TGTGCCAGCAGCTCGACCGGGACTTATTATAATGAGCAGTTCTTC. This translates into CASSSTGTYYNEQFF.

This chain links TRBV20-1 with TRBJ2-2; weak D call: TRBD2 (7 bases). The CDR3 sequence is 13 residues long. Germline CDR1 is DFQATT and CDR2 is SNEGSKA (reference sequence). V lost 6 bases to trimming and J lost 11 bases, with 19 bases between them. The CDR3 sequence is CSAPGPGGTELFF. The CDR3 DNA follows: TGCAGTGCACCTGGTCCGGGGGGCACCGAGCTGTTTTTT.

The gene calls are TRBV28 and TRBJ1-2; D is undetermined. Trimming shortened V by 6 bases and J by 4 bases, and 15 bases separated the two germline ends. Germline lookup yields CDR1 MDHEN and CDR2 SYDVKM. There are 14 residues in the CDR3. DNA of the CDR3: TGTGCCAGCAGCCCCGGCACAGTCGGCTATGGCTACACCTTC. Translating gives CASSPGTVGYGYTF.

This clonotype was detected only a few times. CDR3 bases: TGTGCCAGCAGCCCGGACAGGGTCAATCAGCCCCAGCATTTT. Translated, it gives CASSPDRVNQPQHF. This chain joins TRBV28 and TRBJ1-5; 8 positions match TRBD1. The CDR3 is made up of 14 amino acids. J lost 3 bases, V lost 6 bases, and 4 bases had no gene match. Germline V CDR1 and CDR2: MDHEN, SYDVKM.

The chain uses TRBV11-1 and TRBJ2-2, with TRBD2 matching 13 bases. With 4 bases clipped from V and 0 bases from J, the junction kept 8 bases outside the gene matches. This CDR3 region has 19 residues. Germline CDR1 is SGHAT and CDR2 is FQDESV (reference sequence). CDR3 residues: CASSSKTSGGLANTGELFF. Written as DNA, the CDR3 is TGTGCCAGCAGCTCAAAGACTAGCGGGGGGTTGGCGAACACCGGGGAGCTGTTTTTT.

This clonotype was seen a handful of times. The chain uses TRBV20-1 and TRBJ1-2, with D unresolved. V lost 3 bases to trimming and J lost 2 bases, with 10 bases between them. The CDR3 is 13 residues long. Per the germline V gene, CDR1 is DFQATT and CDR2 is SNEGSKA (reference sequence). The CDR3 protein is CSASSTENYGYTF. The CDR3 DNA sequence: TGCAGTGCTAGTTCCACAGAGAACTATGGCTACACCTTC.

The V call is TRBV5-1, the J call TRBJ2-3; 7 nucleotides match TRBD1. Trimming at V came to 0 bases and at J to 5 bases, leaving 6 bases not matched to a gene. Germline loops: CDR1 SGHRS, CDR2 YFSETQ. This CDR3 has 15 amino acids. The CDR3 protein is CASSLVKGARDTQYF. The DNA for the CDR3 is TGCGCCAGCAGCTTGGTAAAGGGGGCAAGAGATACGCAGTATTTT.

This clonotype has more than one count but fewer than ten. The V call is TRBV4-3, the J call TRBJ2-7; TRBD2 might be the D (6 bases). The CDR3 consists of 15 residues. V lost 0 bases and J lost 4, with 13 bases in between. Looked up from germline, CDR1 is LGHNA and CDR2 is YSLEER. The CDR3 nucleotides are TGCGCCAGCAGCCAAGAAAAACTCGGGGGATACGAGCAGTACTTC. It encodes CASSQEKLGGYEQYF.

The V call is TRBV27, the J call TRBJ2-7; D uncertain. V was trimmed by 3 bases and J by 3 bases, leaving 12 bases between them. CDR1 is MNHEY and CDR2 is SMNVEV in the germline V gene (reference sequence). The CDR3 consists of 14 residues. CDR3 bases: TGTGCCAGCAGTTTGCCATACCACGACTACGAGCAGTACTTC. It codes for CASSLPYHDYEQYF.

There are a few counts of this clonotype. DNA for the CDR3: TGTGCCAGCAGAAGTCCGGGACTAGCGCACAATGAGCAGTTCTTC. Its translation is CASRSPGLAHNEQFF. The rearrangement links TRBV7-2 to TRBJ2-1; 10 nucleotides agree with TRBD2. Trimming took 6 bases from V and 5 from J; bases not matched to a gene: 7. The CDR3 is made up of 15 amino acids. The germline CDR1 and CDR2 sequences are SGHTA and FQGNSA.

The gene calls are TRBV2 and TRBJ1-2; tentative D call: TRBD1 (6 bases). From germline, CDR1 is SNHLY and CDR2 FYNNEI. CDR3 length: 16 residues. V was shortened by 3 bases and J by 5 bases, with 19 bases between the two germline ends. This chain's CDR3 is CASSDGPRGRGYGYTF. CDR3 bases: TGTGCCAGCAGTGATGGTCCGCGGGGGCGCGGGTATGGCTACACCTTC.

The gene calls are TRBV20-1 and TRBJ2-1, with D unresolved. The germline V gene encodes CDR1 DFQATT and CDR2 SNEGSKA (reference sequence). V was clipped by 2 bases and J by 7 bases, with 6 bases between them. The CDR3 length is 11 residues. CDR3 sequence: CSARFGNEQFF. CDR3 DNA: TGCAGTGCTAGATTCGGTAATGAGCAGTTCTTC.

This clonotype showed up many times. The V and J genes are TRBV3-1 and TRBJ2-7; TRBD1 aligns across 9 bases. Germline loops: CDR1 LGHDT, CDR2 YNNKEL (reference sequence). Trimming removed 3 bases from V and 5 bases from J; junction bases left unmatched: 8. The CDR3 is 15 amino acids. CDR3 bases: TGTGCCAGCAGCCATACAGGACAGGGGAACAACGAGCAGTACTTC. This gives the protein CASSHTGQGNNEQYF.

This rearrangement joins TRBV20-1 to TRBJ1-1; D is ambiguous. Between the trimmed V and J ends, which lost 7 bases and 11 bases, there was a span of 20 bases. The germline V gene has CDR1 DFQATT and CDR2 SNEGSKA (reference sequence). There are 12 residues in the CDR3. CDR3 region: CSVSRTGSGAFF. CDR3 DNA sequence: TGCAGTGTTAGTAGGACGGGTAGCGGGGCTTTCTTT.

In its sample, this clonotype was seen a few times. The rearrangement uses TRBV12-3 or TRBV12-4 and TRBJ2-2; D is unresolved. Trimming took off 1 base at V and 0 bases at J, with 9 bases between the two ends. The CDR3 spans 16 residues. The CDR3 protein is CASSLEWAPNTGELFF. CDR3 nucleotides: TGTGCCAGCAGTTTAGAATGGGCACCGAACACCGGGGAGCTGTTTTTT.

The gene calls are TRBV4-2 and TRBJ1-2, with D tentatively TRBD1 (5 bases). The CDR3 loop spans 15 amino acids. V was trimmed by 8 bases and J by 5 bases, leaving 21 bases between them. Germline-derived CDR1 and CDR2 are LGHNA and YNFKEQ. DNA of the CDR3: TGTGCCAGCGGGGCGGGGCAGGGAAAAGTGTATGGCTACACCTTC. Its translation: CASGAGQGKVYGYTF.

The V call is TRBV5-1, the J call TRBJ2-7; TRBD1 matches 8 bases. CDR1 and CDR2 from the germline V gene are SGHRS and YFSETQ. Trimming removed 4 bases from V and 0 bases from J; junction bases left unmatched: 6. The CDR3 contains 15 residues. CDR3 sequence reads: CASSGGQASSYEQYF. DNA for the CDR3: TGCGCCAGCAGCGGGGGACAGGCCAGCTCCTACGAGCAGTACTTC.

The chain combines TRBV29-1 with TRBJ2-7; 14 bases line up with TRBD2. The CDR3 length is 13 residues. The trim removed 3 bases at V and 5 bases at J, leaving 0 bases unmatched. Looked up from germline, CDR1 is SQVTM and CDR2 is ANQGSEA. CDR3 in amino acids: CSVEGLAGDEQYF. Written as DNA, the CDR3 is TGCAGCGTTGAGGGACTAGCGGGAGACGAGCAGTACTTC.

The CDR3 protein is CASSSARDSSYEQYF. Written as DNA, the CDR3 is TGCGCCAGCAGTTCCGCTCGGGATAGCAGCTACGAGCAGTACTTC. The chain carries TRBV23-1 and TRBJ2-7, with D tentatively TRBD2 (5 bases). TRBV23-1 is assigned to the ORF class and has an uncertain function. The CDR3 spans 15 residues. The V gene lost 5 bases and the J gene lost 3 bases, with 17 bases spanning the gap.

V is TRBV4-3 and J is TRBJ2-2; D might be TRBD1 (5 bases). The V and J ends lost 2 bases and 0 bases respectively, with 10 bases between them. Germline V gives CDR1 LGHNA, CDR2 YSLEER. CDR3 length: 16 residues. The CDR3 bases are TGCGCCAGCAGCCAATTACCAGGGACGAACACCGGGGAGCTGTTTTTT. It encodes CASSQLPGTNTGELFF.

The chain combines TRBV5-5 with TRBJ1-2, with a tentative D call TRBD1 (5 bases). V lost 1 base and J 6 bases, leaving 16 bases between the germline ends. CDR3 length: 15 residues. Germline V gene sequence: CDR1 SGHKS, CDR2 YYEKEE (reference sequence). CDR3 sequence reads: CASSLLQGINDGYTF. The CDR3 DNA reads TGTGCCAGCAGCTTGTTGCAGGGAATTAATGATGGCTACACCTTC. Full variable domain (remainder filled in from reference TRBV5-5 and TRBJ1-2): DAGVTQSPTHLIKTRGQQVTLRCSPISGHKSVSWYQQVLGQGPQFIFQYYEKEERGRGNFPDRFSARQFPNYSSELNVNALLLGDSALYLCASSLLQGINDGYTFGSGTRLTVV.

The chain is built from TRBV7-9 and TRBJ1-1; 9 bases line up with TRBD1. Germline values: CDR1 SEHNR, CDR2 FQNEAQ (reference sequence). Trimming removed 5 bases from V and 3 bases from J; junction bases left unmatched: 13. The CDR3 spans 17 residues. Here the CDR3 reads CASSVGQGYITYTEAFF. In DNA, the CDR3 is TGTGCCAGCAGCGTAGGACAGGGGTACATAACGTACACTGAAGCTTTCTTT. Complete variable domain (other parts from reference TRBV7-9 and TRBJ1-1): DTGVSQNPRHKITKRGQNVTFRCDPISEHNRLYWYRQTLGQGPEFLTYFQNEAQLEKSRLLSDRFSAERPKGSFSTLEIQRTEQGDSAMYLCASSVGQGYITYTEAFFGQGTRLTVV.

This clonotype occurred a few times. V gene TRBV14 combines with J gene TRBJ2-2; 7 nucleotides line up with TRBD1. The germline CDR1 and CDR2 sequences are SGHDN and FVKESK. The junction had 2 bases not matched to a gene; V was cut back by 6 bases and J by 4 bases. CDR3 size: 13 residues. The CDR3 spells CASRQGSTGELFF. DNA for the CDR3: TGTGCCAGCAGACAGGGGTCCACCGGGGAGCTGTTTTTT.

The table lists this clonotype with a few counts. This chain connects TRBV4-3 to TRBJ1-4; no clear D gene. The V end lost 1 base, the J end lost 0 bases, and 6 bases lay between the germline ends. CDR1 is LGHNA, CDR2 YSLEER, per germline. The CDR3 consists of 15 residues. CDR3 sequence: CASSQVPATNEKLFF. In nucleotides, the CDR3 is TGCGCCAGCAGCCAAGTCCCAGCAACTAATGAAAAACTGTTTTTT.

The V and J genes are TRBV28 and TRBJ2-5, with TRBD1 matching 7 bases. V lost 8 bases and J lost 4; bases outside the gene matches: 7. This CDR3 region has 13 residues. Germline assignment: CDR1 MDHEN and CDR2 SYDVKM. The CDR3: CASGRGRGETQYF. Written as DNA, the CDR3 is TGTGCCAGCGGCAGGGGGAGAGGAGAGACCCAGTACTTC.

This chain uses TRBV19 with TRBJ2-1; D unresolved. Trimming removed 8 bases from V and 0 bases from J, with 11 bases in between. CDR1 LNHDA and CDR2 SQIVND come from the germline V gene (reference sequence). The CDR3 extends over 14 amino acids. CDR3 protein: CASGVGGSYNEQFF. CDR3 bases: TGTGCCAGTGGAGTTGGTGGCTCCTACAATGAGCAGTTCTTC.